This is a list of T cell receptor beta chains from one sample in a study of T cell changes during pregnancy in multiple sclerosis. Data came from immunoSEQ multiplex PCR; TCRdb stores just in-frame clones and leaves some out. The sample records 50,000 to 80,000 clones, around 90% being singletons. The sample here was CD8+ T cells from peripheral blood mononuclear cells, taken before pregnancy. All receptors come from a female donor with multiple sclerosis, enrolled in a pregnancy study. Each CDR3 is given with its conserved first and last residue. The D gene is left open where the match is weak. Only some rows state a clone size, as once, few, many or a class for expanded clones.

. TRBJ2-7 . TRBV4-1 TGCGCCAGCAGCCAGAACAGCGGCTACGAGCAGTACTTC CASSQNSGYEQYF
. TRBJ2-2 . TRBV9 TGTGCCAGCAGCGTCGGGGGGCCGGGTACCGGGGAGCTGTTTTTT CASSVGGPGTGELFF
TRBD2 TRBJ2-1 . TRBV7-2 TGTGCCAGCAGCCACACGTTAGCGGGGGGCGAGCAGTTCTTC CASSHTLAGGEQFF
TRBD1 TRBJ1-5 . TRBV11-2 TGTGCCAGCAGCTTAGGACAGGGCGTGAACCAGCCCCAGCATTTT CASSLGQGVNQPQHF
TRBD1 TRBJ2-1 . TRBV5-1 TGCGCCAGCAGCCGCGGGACAGGGGCCTACAATGAGCAGTTCTTC CASSRGTGAYNEQFF
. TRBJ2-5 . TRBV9 TGTGCCAGCAGCGTAGCAGGGGACCCCGTGTCGGAGACCCAGTACTTC CASSVAGDPVSETQYF
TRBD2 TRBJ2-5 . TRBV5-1 TGCGCCAGCACCCTGGGACTAGCGGGGGGGAGCCAAGAGACCCAGTACTTC CASTLGLAGGSQETQYF
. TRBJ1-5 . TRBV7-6 TGTGCCAGCAGCTTAGCGGAGGGAGATCAGCCCCAGCATTTT CASSLAEGDQPQHF
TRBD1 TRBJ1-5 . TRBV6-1 TGTGCCAGCAGTGAAGTGACAGGGGATTATCAGCCCCAGCATTTT CASSEVTGDYQPQHF
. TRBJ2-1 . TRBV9 TGTGCCAGCAGCGTAGATGGCGGGCTCTACAATGAGCAGTTCTTC CASSVDGGLYNEQFF
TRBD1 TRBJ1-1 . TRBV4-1 TGCGCCAGCAGCCAAGTGGGACAGGGGGACACTGAAGCTTTCTTT CASSQVGQGDTEAFF
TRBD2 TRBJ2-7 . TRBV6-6 TGTGCCAGCAGTTACTCCAGCGGGGGCTACGAGCAGTACTTC CASSYSSGGYEQYF
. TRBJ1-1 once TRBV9 TGTGCCAGCAGCGTAGGGTCTACAGGATGGGGAGCTTTCTTT CASSVGSTGWGAFF
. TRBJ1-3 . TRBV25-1 TGTGCCAGCAGTGACGTGGCAGATCCTGGAAACACCATATATTTT CASSDVADPGNTIYF
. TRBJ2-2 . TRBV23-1 TGCGCCAGAAGCACGCCCGCGAACACCGGGGAGCTGTTTTTT CARSTPANTGELFF
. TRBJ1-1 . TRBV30 TGTGCCTGGGCTACCCATGACACTGAAGCTTTCTTT CAWATHDTEAFF
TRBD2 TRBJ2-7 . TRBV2 TGTGCCAGCAGTGAGTTGAGGGCGGGGGGCAGCTACGAGCAGTACTTC CASSELRAGGSYEQYF
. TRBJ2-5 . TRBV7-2 TGTGCCAGCAGCTTAGGGGAGTACCAAGAGACCCAGTACTTC CASSLGEYQETQYF
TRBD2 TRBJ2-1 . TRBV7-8 TGTGCCAGCAGGGAAGGGACTACGGTTAATGAGCAGTTCTTC CASREGTTVNEQFF
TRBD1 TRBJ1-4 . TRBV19 TGTGCCAGTTATGGGACAGATGAAAAACTGTTTTTT CASYGTDEKLFF
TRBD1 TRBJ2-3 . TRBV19 TGTGCCAGTAGTACTACAGGGGTTGGAGATACGCAGTATTTT CASSTTGVGDTQYF
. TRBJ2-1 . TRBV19 TGTGCCAGTAGTATCTCGGTAAGCCTCTACAATGAGCAGTTCTTC CASSISVSLYNEQFF
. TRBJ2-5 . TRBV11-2 TGTGCCAGCAGCTTAGGGGCAGGGTCACAAGAGACCCAGTACTTC CASSLGAGSQETQYF
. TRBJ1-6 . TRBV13 TGTGCCAGCAGCCAGGACACCTATTCACCCCTCCACTTT CASSQDTYSPLHF